These T cell receptor beta chains were read from a single sample in a study of blood T cell repertoires in COVID-19. Sequencing used immunoSEQ multiplex PCR; TCRdb keeps in-frame clones, though not all of them. The data show roughly 50,000 clones, 84% seen once. The material sequenced was peripheral blood. The receptors shown here come from an elderly woman with acute or convalescent COVID-19. Each CDR3 is given with its conserved first and last residue. The order of the fields is D gene, clone size, V gene, J gene, CDR3 DNA, CDR3 protein. The D gene is left open where the match is weak. Expanded clones get a size class; other rows say once, few or many, or leave the size out.

>.|.|TRBV5-4|TRBJ1-1
TGTGCCAGCAGCTTGGGGGCCGGGGACACTGAAGCTTTCTTT
CASSLGAGDTEAFF
>.|.|TRBV2|TRBJ2-5
TGTGCCAGCAGCGTGGGTGGGCTAGAGACCCAGTACTTC
CASSVGGLETQYF
>TRBD1|.|TRBV6-1|TRBJ1-6
TGTGCCAGCAGTCAACTCGACAGGGGTAATTCACCCCTCCACTTT
CASSQLDRGNSPLHF
>.|.|TRBV11-3|TRBJ1-1
TGTGCCAGCAGCTTAGATTCAGGGACTGAAGCTTTCTTT
CASSLDSGTEAFF
>TRBD1|.|TRBV7-6|TRBJ1-5
TGTGCCAGCAGCTTAGCACGAGGTGGGGACAGGGGACAGCCCCAGCATTTT
CASSLARGGDRGQPQHF
>.|.|TRBV21-1|TRBJ2-2
TGTGCCAGCAGCAAAAGACAGGGGTGTGGGGAGCTGTTTTTT
CASSKRQGCGELFF
>.|few|TRBV28|TRBJ2-7
TGTGCCAGCAGTCCCAACGGCGAGCAGTACTTC
CASSPNGEQYF
>.|.|TRBV4-1|TRBJ2-2
TGCGCCAGCAGCCAAGATAGATCCGTACGCGATACCGGGGAGCTGTTTTTT
CASSQDRSVRDTGELFF
>TRBD1|.|TRBV5-4|TRBJ2-6
TGTGCCAGCAGCCTGGACAGGGGGTCTAATGGGGCCAACGTCCTGACTTTC
CASSLDRGSNGANVLTF
>TRBD1|few|TRBV5-1|TRBJ1-3
TGCGCCAGCAGCTTGGATCTCGTAGGGGGCTTTGGAAACACCATATATTTT
CASSLDLVGGFGNTIYF
>.|.|TRBV11-2|TRBJ2-7
TGTGCCAGCAGCCCATTACTCGGACTAAGACACTACGAGCAGTACTTC
CASSPLLGLRHYEQYF
>.|.|TRBV2|TRBJ1-2
TGTGCCAGCAGTGACGGGACACTCAATCATGGCTACACCTTC
CASSDGTLNHGYTF
>TRBD1|.|TRBV7-2|TRBJ1-5
TGTGCCAGCAGCTTGATGGGACAGAGAGATCAGCCCCAGCATTTT
CASSLMGQRDQPQHF
>.|.|TRBV6-5|TRBJ1-3
TGTGCCAGCACCGGGAGGAGCCACTCTGGAAACACCATATATTTT
CASTGRSHSGNTIYF
>.|.|TRBV7-6|TRBJ2-6
TGTGCCAGCAGTCCAACTAAGGTTCCTGGGGCCAACGTCCTGACTTTC
CASSPTKVPGANVLTF
>TRBD1|.|TRBV7-6|TRBJ2-2
TGTGCCAGCAGCTTAGCGCCCCAGGGGGTCACCGGGGAGCTGTTTTTT
CASSLAPQGVTGELFF
>.|.|TRBV2|TRBJ2-2
TGTGCCAGCAGGGGGGACTTGCGCACCGGGGAGCTGTTTTTT
CASRGDLRTGELFF
>TRBD1|.|TRBV29-1|TRBJ2-7
TGCAGCGTTCGCCGGGACAGACCCTTCTACGAGCAGTACTTC
CSVRRDRPFYEQYF
>.|.|TRBV6-6|TRBJ2-6
TGTGCCAGCAGTTACGTGACAGCCTCTGGGGCCAACGTCCTGACTTTC
CASSYVTASGANVLTF
>.|.|TRBV29-1|TRBJ1-1
TGCAGCGTTGTAAGGTGGGGCGATAACACTGAAGCTTTCTTT
CSVVRWGDNTEAFF
>TRBD1|.|TRBV5-1|TRBJ1-1
TGCGCCAGCAGCTGGGCGGGACAGGGGGACACTGAAGCTTTCTTT
CASSWAGQGDTEAFF
>TRBD1|.|TRBV6-5|TRBJ1-2
TGTGCCAGCAGTCCCACCGGGACAGGCCGCTATGGCTACACCTTC
CASSPTGTGRYGYTF
>.|.|TRBV5-4|TRBJ2-5
TGTGCCAGCAGCCTACACCAAGAGACCCAGTACTTC
CASSLHQETQYF
>.|once|TRBV29-1|TRBJ1-2
TGCAGCGTTTGGGGGGGCCCTAACTATGGCTACACCTTC
CSVWGGPNYGYTF
>.|.|TRBV15|TRBJ1-2
TGTGCCACCAGCAGAGGAGGAGCAGGGCAATCGTATGGCTACACCTTC
CATSRGGAGQSYGYTF
>.|.|TRBV6-5|TRBJ1-2
TGTGCCAGCCGTTCAGCAGGGAACTATGGCTACACCTTC
CASRSAGNYGYTF
>.|.|TRBV20-1|TRBJ2-1
TGCAGTGCTAGCAGCGGACATGAGCAGTTCTTC
CSASSGHEQFF
>.|once|TRBV5-1|TRBJ2-7
TGCGCCAGCAGCTTGGGGACAGCCAACCTACGAGAGCAGTACTTC
CASSLGTANLREQYF
>TRBD1|.|TRBV24-1|TRBJ1-3
TGTGCCAAAGACAGGGCCTCTGGAAACACCATATATTTT
CAKDRASGNTIYF
>TRBD2|once|TRBV7-9|TRBJ2-7
TGTGCCAGCAGCTTTCGCGGGGGGGCCTACGAGCAGTACTTC
CASSFRGGAYEQYF
>TRBD1|.|TRBV13|TRBJ1-5
TGTGCCAGCAGCTTAAGGGTACAGGGGAATCAGCCCCAGCATTTT
CASSLRVQGNQPQHF
>.|.|TRBV4-2|TRBJ1-1
TGTGCCAGCAGCCAAGTAGGCGGGGGCGCAAAGAACACTGAAGCTTTCTTT
CASSQVGGGAKNTEAFF
>.|.|TRBV21-1|TRBJ2-5
TGTGCCAGCGAAAGATCACGGACAGGGGGCTCTGAGACCCAGTACTTC
CASERSRTGGSETQYF
>.|.|TRBV7-9|TRBJ2-7
TGTGCCAGCAGCACGGCGGGGGCCACTTCCTACGAGCAGTACTTC
CASSTAGATSYEQYF
>TRBD2|.|TRBV3-1/TRBV3-2|TRBJ2-5
TGTGCCAGCAGCTACACTAGCGGGGGGCCCTTTGAGACCCAGTACTTC
CASSYTSGGPFETQYF
>TRBD1|.|TRBV4-2|TRBJ1-2
TGTGCCAGCAGCCAAGTCGGACAGGCTAGGGGTAACTATGGCTACACCTTC
CASSQVGQARGNYGYTF
>.|.|TRBV20-1|TRBJ2-3
TGCAGTGCTAGCGGGACAGATACGCAGTATTTT
CSASGTDTQYF
>TRBD1|.|TRBV3-1/TRBV3-2|TRBJ1-1
TGTGCCAGCAGCCAACACCAGACAGGGAAAGCTTTCTTT
CASSQHQTGKAFF
>.|.|TRBV12-3/TRBV12-4|TRBJ1-6
TGTGCCAGCAGTTTAGGCGAGGCTTCACCCCTCCACTTT
CASSLGEASPLHF
>.|once|TRBV13|TRBJ1-3
TGTGCCAGCAGCTTAGTCGGGGGGCTATCAAACACCATATATTTT
CASSLVGGLSNTIYF
>.|.|TRBV3-1/TRBV3-2|TRBJ1-1
TGTGCCAGCAGCCGCAGGACAGATAACACTGAAGCTTTCTTT
CASSRRTDNTEAFF
>.|.|TRBV9|TRBJ2-7
TGTGCCAGCAGCACCCAACAGGTTGCCGAGCAGTACTTC
CASSTQQVAEQYF
>.|.|TRBV19|TRBJ2-7
TGTGCCAGTAGTATAGATCCCACATTTCGCGAGCAGTACTTC
CASSIDPTFREQYF
>TRBD1|.|TRBV7-6|TRBJ1-6
TGTGCCAGCAGCCCTTCGACAGGGACGGATTCACCCCTCCACTTT
CASSPSTGTDSPLHF